This T cell receptor beta chain was captured in a study of OX40 agonist ivuxolimab in advanced cancers. Produced via immunoSEQ multiplex PCR; TCRdb's table is partial and in-frame only. The sample has approximately 71,000 clones, roughly 80% seen once; the top ten hold roughly 11%. Points from the study as a whole: Dose levels from 0.1 to 3.0 mg/kg saw CD4+ and CD8+ blood T cells expand clonally by week 6.

In the case of this clone: Its specificity is unknown.

With V trimmed by 6 bases and J by 6 bases, 10 bases remained unmatched. Germline assignment: CDR1 SEHNR and CDR2 FQNEAQ (reference sequence). The CDR3 consists of 15 residues. The source is an adult with an advanced solid tumor such as melanoma, head and neck, liver or kidney cancer. The chain joins TRBV7-9 to TRBJ2-3, with 9 nucleotides matching TRBD1. The sequenced sample was CD4+ or CD8+ T cells sorted from blood, obtained in a trial of the OX40 agonist ivuxolimab. The CDR3 region has the DNA TGTGCCAGCAGAACCGGGACAGGGTACTCGGATACGCAGTATTTT. This gives the protein CASRTGTGYSDTQYF. The full variable domain, with the rest looked up from reference TRBV7-9 and TRBJ2-3, is DTGVSQNPRHKITKRGQNVTFRCDPISEHNRLYWYRQTLGQGPEFLTYFQNEAQLEKSRLLSDRFSAERPKGSFSTLEIQRTEQGDSAMYLCASRTGTGYSDTQYFGPGTRLTVL.